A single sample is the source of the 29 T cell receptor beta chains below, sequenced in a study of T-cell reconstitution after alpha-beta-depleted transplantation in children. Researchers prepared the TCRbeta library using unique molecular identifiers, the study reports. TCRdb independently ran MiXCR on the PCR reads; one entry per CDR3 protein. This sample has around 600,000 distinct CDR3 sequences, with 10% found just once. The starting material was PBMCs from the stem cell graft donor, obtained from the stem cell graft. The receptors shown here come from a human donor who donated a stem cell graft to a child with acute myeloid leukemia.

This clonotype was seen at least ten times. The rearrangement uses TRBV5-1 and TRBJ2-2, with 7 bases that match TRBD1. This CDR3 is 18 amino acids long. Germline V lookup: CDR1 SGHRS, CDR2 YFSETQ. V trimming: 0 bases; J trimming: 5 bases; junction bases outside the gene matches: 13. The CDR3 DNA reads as TGCGCCAGCAGCTTGGCCCTCACCGGGCCCAGGGGGACCGGGGAGCTGTTTTTT. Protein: CASSLALTGPRGTGELFF.

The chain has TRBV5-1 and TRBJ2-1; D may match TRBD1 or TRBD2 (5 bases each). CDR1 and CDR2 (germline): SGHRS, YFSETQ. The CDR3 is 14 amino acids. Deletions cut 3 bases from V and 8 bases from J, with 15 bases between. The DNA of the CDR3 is TGCGCCAGCAGCTGGGGGACCCAGGGCTATGAGCAGTTCTTC. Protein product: CASSWGTQGYEQFF.

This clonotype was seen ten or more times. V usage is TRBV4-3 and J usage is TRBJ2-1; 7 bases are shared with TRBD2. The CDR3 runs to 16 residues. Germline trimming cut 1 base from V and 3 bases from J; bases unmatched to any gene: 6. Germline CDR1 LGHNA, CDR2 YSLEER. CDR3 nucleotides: TGCGCCAGCAGCCAAGGCGGCGGGAGACTCTACAATGAGCAGTTCTTC. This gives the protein CASSQGGGRLYNEQFF.

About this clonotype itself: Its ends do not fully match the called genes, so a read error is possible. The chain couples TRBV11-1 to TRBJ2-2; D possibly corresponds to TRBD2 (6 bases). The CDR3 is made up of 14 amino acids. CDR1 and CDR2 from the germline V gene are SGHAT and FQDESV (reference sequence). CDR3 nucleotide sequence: TGTGCCAGCAGAGGGACTCGCAACACCGTGGAGCTGTTTTTT. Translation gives CASRGTRNTVELFF.

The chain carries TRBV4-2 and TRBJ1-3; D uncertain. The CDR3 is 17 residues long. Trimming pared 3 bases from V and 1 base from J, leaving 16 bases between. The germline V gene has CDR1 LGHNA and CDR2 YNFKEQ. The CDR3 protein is CASSHPMGGRSGNTIYF. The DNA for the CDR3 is TGTGCCAGCAGCCACCCAATGGGCGGGCGTTCTGGAAACACCATATATTTT.

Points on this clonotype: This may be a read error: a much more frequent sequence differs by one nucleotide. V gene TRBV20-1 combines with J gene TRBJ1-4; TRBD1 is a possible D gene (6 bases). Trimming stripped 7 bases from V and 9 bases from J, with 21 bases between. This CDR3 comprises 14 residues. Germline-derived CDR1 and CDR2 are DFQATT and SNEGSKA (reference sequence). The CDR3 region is CSGAQSQGYKKLFF. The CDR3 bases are TGCAGTGGTGCGCAGAGTCAGGGGTATAAAAAACTGTTTTTT.

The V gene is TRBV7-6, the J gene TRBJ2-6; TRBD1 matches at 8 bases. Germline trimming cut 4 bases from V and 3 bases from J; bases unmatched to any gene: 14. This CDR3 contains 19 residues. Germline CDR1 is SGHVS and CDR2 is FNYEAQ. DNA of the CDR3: TGTGCCAGCAGCTCCGACTCGGGCAGGGGGCTTCGTGGGGCCAACGTCCTGACTTTC. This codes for CASSSDSGRGLRGANVLTF.

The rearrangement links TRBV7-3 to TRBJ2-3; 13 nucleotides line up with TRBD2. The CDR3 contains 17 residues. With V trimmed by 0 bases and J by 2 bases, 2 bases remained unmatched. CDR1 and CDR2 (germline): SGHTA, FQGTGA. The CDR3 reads CASSLTGLAGSTDTQYF. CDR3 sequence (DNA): TGTGCCAGCAGCTTAACGGGACTAGCGGGATCCACAGATACGCAGTATTTT.

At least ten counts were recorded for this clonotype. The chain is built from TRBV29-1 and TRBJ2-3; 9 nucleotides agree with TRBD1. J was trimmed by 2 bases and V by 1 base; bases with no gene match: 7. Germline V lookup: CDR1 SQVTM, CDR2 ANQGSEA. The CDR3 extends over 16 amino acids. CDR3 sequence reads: CSVEAWGTGNTDTQYF. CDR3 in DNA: TGCAGCGTTGAAGCCTGGGGGACAGGGAACACAGATACGCAGTATTTT.

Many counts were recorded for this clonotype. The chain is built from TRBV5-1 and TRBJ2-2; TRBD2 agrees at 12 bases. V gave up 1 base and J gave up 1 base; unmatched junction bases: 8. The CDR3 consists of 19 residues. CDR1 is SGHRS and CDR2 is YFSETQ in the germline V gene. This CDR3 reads CASSLRSGTSGLNTGELFF. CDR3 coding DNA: TGCGCCAGCAGCTTGCGGAGTGGGACTAGCGGGTTGAACACCGGGGAGCTGTTTTTT.

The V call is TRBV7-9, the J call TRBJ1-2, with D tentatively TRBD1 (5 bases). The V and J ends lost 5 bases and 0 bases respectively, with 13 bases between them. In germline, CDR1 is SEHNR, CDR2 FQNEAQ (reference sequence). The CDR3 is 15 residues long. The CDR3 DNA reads TGTGCCAGCAGCCACCTGGACATGGCTAACTATGGCTACACCTTC. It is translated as CASSHLDMANYGYTF.

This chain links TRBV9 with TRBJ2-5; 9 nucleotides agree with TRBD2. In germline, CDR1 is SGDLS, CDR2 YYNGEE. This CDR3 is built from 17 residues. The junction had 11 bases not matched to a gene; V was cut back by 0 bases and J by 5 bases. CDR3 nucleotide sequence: TGTGCCAGCAGCGTAGACCCAATAGCGGGAGTCTTGGAGACCCAGTACTTC. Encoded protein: CASSVDPIAGVLETQYF.

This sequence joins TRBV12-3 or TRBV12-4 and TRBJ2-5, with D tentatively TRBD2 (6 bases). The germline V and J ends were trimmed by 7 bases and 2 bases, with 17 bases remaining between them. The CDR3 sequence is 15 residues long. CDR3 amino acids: CASTTGTSRQETQYF. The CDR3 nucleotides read TGTGCCAGCACCACCGGGACTTCGAGGCAAGAGACCCAGTACTTC.

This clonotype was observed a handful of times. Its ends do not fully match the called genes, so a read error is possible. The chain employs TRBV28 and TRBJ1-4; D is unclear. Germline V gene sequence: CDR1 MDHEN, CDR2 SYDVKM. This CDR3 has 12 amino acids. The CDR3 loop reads CASSSINREFKF. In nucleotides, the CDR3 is TGTGCCAGCAGTTCGATCAACAGAGAGTTTAAATTT. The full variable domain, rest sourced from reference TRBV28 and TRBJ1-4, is DVKVTQSSRYLVKRTGEKVFLECVQDMDHENMFWYRQDPGLGLRLIYFSYDVKMKEKGDIPEGYSVSREKKERFSLILESASTNQTSMYLCASSSINREFKFGSGTQLSVL.

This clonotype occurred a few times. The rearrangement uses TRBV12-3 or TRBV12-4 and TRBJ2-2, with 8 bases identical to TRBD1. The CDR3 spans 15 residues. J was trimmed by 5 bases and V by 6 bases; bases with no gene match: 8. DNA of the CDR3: TGTGCCAGCAGATTTGGACAGGGAAGTACCGGGGAGCTGTTTTTT. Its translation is CASRFGQGSTGELFF.

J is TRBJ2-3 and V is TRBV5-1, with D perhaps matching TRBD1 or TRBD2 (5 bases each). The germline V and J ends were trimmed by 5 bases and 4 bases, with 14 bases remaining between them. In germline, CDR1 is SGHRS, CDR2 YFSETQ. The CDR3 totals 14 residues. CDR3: CASRYDGGADTQYF. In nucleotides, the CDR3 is TGCGCCAGCAGATACGATGGGGGAGCAGATACGCAGTATTTT.

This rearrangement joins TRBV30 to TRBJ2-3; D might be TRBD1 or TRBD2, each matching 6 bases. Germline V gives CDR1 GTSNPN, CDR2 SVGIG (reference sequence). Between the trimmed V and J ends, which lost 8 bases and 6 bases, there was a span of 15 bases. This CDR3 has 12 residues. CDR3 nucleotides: TGTGCCCATAGACAGGCGGGGGATACGCAGTATTTT. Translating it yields CAHRQAGDTQYF.

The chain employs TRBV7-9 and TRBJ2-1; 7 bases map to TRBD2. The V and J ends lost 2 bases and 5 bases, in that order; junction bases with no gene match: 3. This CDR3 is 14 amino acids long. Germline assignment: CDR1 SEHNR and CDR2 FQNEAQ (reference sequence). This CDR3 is CASSLWGGDNEQFF. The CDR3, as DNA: TGTGCCAGCAGCTTATGGGGAGGGGACAATGAGCAGTTCTTC.

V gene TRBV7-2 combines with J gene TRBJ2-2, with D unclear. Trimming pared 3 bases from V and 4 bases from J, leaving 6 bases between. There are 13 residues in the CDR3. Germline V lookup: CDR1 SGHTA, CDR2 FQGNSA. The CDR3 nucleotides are TGTGCCAGCAGCTTTCAGTTCACCGGGGAGCTGTTTTTT. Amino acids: CASSFQFTGELFF.

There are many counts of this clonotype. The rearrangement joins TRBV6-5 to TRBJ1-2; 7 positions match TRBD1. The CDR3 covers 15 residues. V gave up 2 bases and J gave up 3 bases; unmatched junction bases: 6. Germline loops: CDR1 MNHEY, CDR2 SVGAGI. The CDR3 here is CASSYQGQRYYGYTF. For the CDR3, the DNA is TGTGCCAGCAGTTACCAGGGACAGCGGTACTATGGCTACACCTTC.

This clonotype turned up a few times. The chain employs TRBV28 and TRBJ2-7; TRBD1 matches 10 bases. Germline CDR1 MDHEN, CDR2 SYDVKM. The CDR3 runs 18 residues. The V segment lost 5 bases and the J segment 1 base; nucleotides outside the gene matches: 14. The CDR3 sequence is CASSPIVGQGRVSYEQYF. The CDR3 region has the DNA TGTGCCAGCAGTCCGATTGTGGGACAGGGGAGGGTGTCCTACGAGCAGTACTTC.

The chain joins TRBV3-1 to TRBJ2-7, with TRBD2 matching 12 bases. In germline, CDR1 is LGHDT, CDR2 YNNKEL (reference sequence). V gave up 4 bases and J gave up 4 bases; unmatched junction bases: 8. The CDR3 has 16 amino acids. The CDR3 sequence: CASSRGLAGTPYEQYF. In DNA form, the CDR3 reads TGTGCCAGCAGCCGTGGACTAGCGGGGACCCCTTACGAGCAGTACTTC.

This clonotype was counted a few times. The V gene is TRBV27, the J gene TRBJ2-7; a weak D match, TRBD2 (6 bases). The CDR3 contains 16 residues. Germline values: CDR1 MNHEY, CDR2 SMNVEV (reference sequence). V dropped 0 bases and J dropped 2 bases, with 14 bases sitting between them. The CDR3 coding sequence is TGTGCCAGCAGTTTATCCGTGACTAGTTCGGCCTACGAGCAGTACTTC. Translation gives CASSLSVTSSAYEQYF.

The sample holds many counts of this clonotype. DNA for the CDR3: TGTGCCAGCAGCGAATATACAGGGCTCAGCAATCAGCCCCAGCATTTT. The encoded protein is CASSEYTGLSNQPQHF. The V gene is TRBV7-2, the J gene TRBJ1-5; possibly TRBD1 for D (6 bases). Looked up from germline, CDR1 is SGHTA and CDR2 is FQGNSA. The V end was cut by 5 bases, the J end by 1 base, with 15 bases between. This CDR3 contains 16 residues. The full variable domain, with the rest looked up from reference TRBV7-2 and TRBJ1-5, is GAGVSQSPSNKVTEKGKDVELRCDPISGHTALYWYRQSLGQGLEFLIYFQGNSAPDKSGLPSDRFSAERTGGSVSTLTIQRTQQEDSAVYLCASSEYTGLSNQPQHFGDGTRLSIL.

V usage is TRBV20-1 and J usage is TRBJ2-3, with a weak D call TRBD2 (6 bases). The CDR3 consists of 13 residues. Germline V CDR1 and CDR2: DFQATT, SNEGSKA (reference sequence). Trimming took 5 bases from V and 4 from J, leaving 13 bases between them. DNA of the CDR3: TGCAGTGCTTTAATCGGGAGCTCAGATACGCAGTATTTT. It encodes CSALIGSSDTQYF.

CDR3: CASSLTGPRDTQYF. Written as DNA, the CDR3 is TGTGCCAGCAGCTTAACGGGACCCAGAGATACGCAGTATTTT. The chain carries TRBV7-3 and TRBJ2-3; D possibly matches TRBD1 or TRBD2 (5 bases each). V shed 0 bases and J shed 5 bases, with 9 bases lying between them. Germline values: CDR1 SGHTA, CDR2 FQGTGA. The CDR3 extends over 14 amino acids.

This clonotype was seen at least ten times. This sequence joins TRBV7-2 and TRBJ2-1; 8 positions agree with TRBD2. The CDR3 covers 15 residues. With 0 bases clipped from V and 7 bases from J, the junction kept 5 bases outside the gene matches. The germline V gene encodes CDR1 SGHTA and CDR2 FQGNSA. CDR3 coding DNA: TGTGCCAGCAGCTTAGCTAGCGGGACGGCGAATGAGCAGTTCTTC. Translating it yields CASSLASGTANEQFF.

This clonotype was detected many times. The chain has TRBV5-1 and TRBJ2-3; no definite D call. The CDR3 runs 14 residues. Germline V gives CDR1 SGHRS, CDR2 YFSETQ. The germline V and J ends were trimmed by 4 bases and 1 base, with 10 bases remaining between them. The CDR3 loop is CASSPELGTDTQYF. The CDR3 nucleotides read TGCGCCAGCAGCCCGGAGTTAGGCACAGATACGCAGTATTTT.

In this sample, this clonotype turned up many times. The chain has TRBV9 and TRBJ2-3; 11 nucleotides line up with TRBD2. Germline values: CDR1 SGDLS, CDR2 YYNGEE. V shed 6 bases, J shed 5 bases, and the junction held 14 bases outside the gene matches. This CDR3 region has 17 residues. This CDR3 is CASTDLVAGGPRDTQYF. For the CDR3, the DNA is TGTGCCAGCACCGACCTGGTAGCGGGAGGGCCGAGAGATACGCAGTATTTT.